This T cell receptor beta chain originates from a study of blood T cell repertoires in COVID-19 (dated by TCRdb to the early 2020s). Broadly, across the study: The collaborator samples originated in the United States, Italy and Spain and spanned the acute and convalescent phases of COVID-19. The dataset comprised deeply sampled blood TCRbeta repertoires from subjects exposed to, actively infected with, or recovered from COVID-19. The sample metadata nearly always contained a de-identified subject ID, COVID-19 status, age in years and sex. The repertoires were released in a freely available public database meant as a resource for research on the immune response to SARS-CoV-2. The samples were drawn from two sources: the first 160 participants of the ongoing ImmuneRACE study, and 950 to 1,500 subjects contributed by 6 global collaborators. HLA class I and class II types, where available, came from metadata supplied by the sample provider rather than from assay-based typing. The material from the prospective study consisted of cDNA or gDNA derived from T cells, B-cell-depleted T cells, or PBMCs.

Broader findings and caveats from the paper: How much clinical and demographic metadata was included differed by source and by participant, and the metadata was provided uncurated.

One collaborating source in Seattle enrolled patients while the patients were actively infected and followed the patients over time throughout the course of disease. Whole blood was collected in K2EDTA tubes by collaborating institutions according to the institutions' own protocols. For TCRbeta analysis, collaborator samples were shipped as frozen whole blood, as isolated PBMCs, or as DNA extracted from either sample type. From a lookup of the germline V gene (reference sequence), CDR1 and CDR2 are LGHDT and YNNKEL. The junction carries 9 bases between V and J, which are trimmed by 3 bases and 4 bases respectively. Taken from cysteine to phenylalanine, the CDR3 has 13 residues. CDR3 DNA only is kept here, 39 bases in frame from base 1. TCRbeta CDR3 regions were amplified from genomic DNA using the immunoSEQ Assay, a bias-controlled multiplex PCR. On the authors' methods: Nucleated cell counts per sample were estimated from amplification of reference gene primers within the assay. Sequence reads were collapsed and filtered to measure the absolute abundance of every unique TCRbeta CDR3 rearrangement. For each sample, productive Simpson clonality was calculated by taking the square root of Simpson's diversity index across productive rearrangements. TCRdb mirrors the immuneACCESS table, restricted to in-frame sequences. Some clones are absent from its copies; in checked studies, under half trace to an unresolved V gene, and the reason for the others is unknown. Clone size and V and J calls were adopted from that table, with D and trimming inferred from the DNA. The sample yields about 150,000 clones; approximately 86% were counted once. 0.6% to 0.7% of the sample rests with the top ten.

As for this clone: It lacks a known antigen. No base quality information exists; no much larger clone differs at one position.

Sequencing input: peripheral blood. Recombination linked TRBV3-1 (or the pseudogene TRBV3-2) to TRBJ1-2; the D gene is possibly TRBD1, with 5 bases matching. The sequence derives from a man between 60 and 75 years old with COVID-19, enrolled during active disease. The nucleotide sequence reads as follows: TGTGCCAGCAGCCAGGGGGACTCCTATGGCTACACCTTC. Translated, it gives CASSQGDSYGYTF.